Here is one T cell receptor (beta chain) with its context. Its antigen remains unknown. This sample was taken from a study of long-term antiretroviral therapy in people with HIV. Turning to the study itself: The 2015 recommendation for immediate ART came about a decade after the earliest samples.

There was at least one pre-ART PBMC sample for each donor, plus at least two post-ART PBMC samples. V trimming: 5 bases; J trimming: 0 bases; junction bases outside the gene matches: 9. CDR1 is SGHVS and CDR2 is FQNEAQ in the germline V gene. The CDR3 is made up of 18 amino acids. Findings of the study overall: Those clones which expanded before ART made up the dominant part of the repertoire at all time points.

This was the immunoSEQ v3.0 assay at survey level. The assay was immunoSEQ multiplex PCR, and TCRdb's table has in-frame clones only and misses some. Among 20,000 to 25,000 clones listed, 65% to 85% were seen once. The specimen was unsorted PBMCs, collected around 1.8 years before starting antiretroviral therapy. This rearrangement joins TRBV7-8 to TRBJ2-1; 11 bases map to TRBD1. The receptor was isolated from a woman aged 35 to 49 with HIV. CDR3 nucleotides: TGTGCCAGCAGCGATCTTACCGGGACAGGGGGCTCCTACAATGAGCAGTTCTTC. This codes for CASSDLTGTGGSYNEQFF.